Below, 19 T cell receptor beta chains from the same sample are listed, as sequenced in a study of a mutant IDH1 vaccine in newly diagnosed glioma. What these receptors recognize is not known. Sequencing used immunoSEQ multiplex PCR; TCRdb keeps in-frame clones, though not all of them. Among around 53,000 clones listed, more than 65% were seen once. Noted time point: week 35, safety follow-up. The content of each vaccine dose was 300 ug of mutant IDH1 20-mer peptide, and topical imiquimod accompanied it. Sequenced material: PBMCs, taken from a glioma patient whose treatment included an IDH1 peptide vaccine. Receptor source: a man aged 40-49 years with glioma.

This chain links TRBV6-5 with TRBJ2-3, with 11 bases aligning to TRBD2. Germline V CDR1 and CDR2: MNHEY, SVGAGI. The CDR3 sequence is 15 residues long. The V segment lost 2 bases and the J segment 6 bases; nucleotides outside the gene matches: 4. In DNA, the CDR3 is TGTGCCAGCAGTTACGCTAGCGGGGGGACCGATACGCAGTATTTT. Translated: CASSYASGGTDTQYF.

The chain links TRBV4-1 to TRBJ2-7; 11 bases map to TRBD2. Germline V CDR1 and CDR2: MGHRA, YSYEKL. This CDR3 is 16 amino acids long. V dropped 0 bases and J dropped 6; count of bases not matched to a gene: 7. The CDR3 sequence: CASSQEVAGGHGEQYF. The CDR3 DNA follows: TGCGCCAGCAGCCAAGAAGTAGCGGGGGGGCATGGCGAGCAGTACTTC.

This chain links TRBV19 with TRBJ1-1; D remains unclear. There are 15 residues in the CDR3. The germline gives CDR1 LNHDA, CDR2 SQIVND (reference sequence). Between the trimmed V and J ends, which lost 3 bases and 0 bases, there was a span of 11 bases. The CDR3 spells CASSIGREVNTEAFF. The CDR3 DNA is TGTGCCAGTAGTATTGGAAGGGAGGTGAACACTGAAGCTTTCTTT.

J is TRBJ2-5 and V is TRBV18; maybe TRBD2 (5 bases). Germline V gene lookup returns CDR1 KGHSH and CDR2 LQKENI. This CDR3 region has 16 residues. Trimming took off 2 bases at V and 7 bases at J, with 20 bases between the two ends. The CDR3 protein is CASSPEAGMGSGTQYF. CDR3 DNA sequence: TGTGCCAGCTCACCAGAGGCCGGGATGGGGAGCGGGACCCAGTACTTC.

The chain links TRBV4-1 to TRBJ1-2, with D possibly being TRBD1 (5 bases). The CDR3 is 14 residues long. V lost 0 bases and J lost 5, with 10 bases in between. CDR1 MGHRA and CDR2 YSYEKL come from the germline V gene. In DNA, the CDR3 is TGCGCCAGCAGCCAAGACGGGGGTTTTTATGGCTACACCTTC. It codes for CASSQDGGFYGYTF.

This clone was seen only once. V gene TRBV4-2 combines with J gene TRBJ1-5, with D unclear. This CDR3 is 17 amino acids long. CDR1 LGHNA and CDR2 YNFKEQ come from the germline V gene. V was pared by 4 bases and J by 5 bases, with 21 bases between. The CDR3 reads CASSRQGKGIRYQPQHF. DNA for the CDR3: TGTGCCAGCAGCCGTCAAGGTAAAGGGATAAGGTATCAGCCCCAGCATTTT.

V gene TRBV6-1 combines with J gene TRBJ1-2; 10 bases agree with TRBD1. The CDR3 sequence is 15 residues long. The ends lost 6 bases at V and 4 bases at J; junction bases unmatched: 8. Germline CDR1 MNHNS, CDR2 SASEGT. The CDR3 is CASSWGQGSPYGYTF. The CDR3 DNA reads as TGTGCCAGCAGCTGGGGACAGGGGAGTCCCTATGGCTACACCTTC.

This chain uses TRBV6-1 with TRBJ2-5; D gene unclear. The CDR3 has 10 residues. V was pared by 11 bases and J by 5 bases, with 9 bases between. Per germline, CDR1 MNHNS and CDR2 SASEGT. This chain's CDR3 is CARARETQYF. CDR3 bases: TGTGCCCGAGCAAGGGAGACCCAGTACTTC.

V and J are TRBV4-1 and TRBJ1-6; 10 nucleotides align to TRBD1. The V segment lost 4 bases and the J segment 10 bases; nucleotides outside the gene matches: 4. The CDR3 is made up of 14 amino acids. CDR1 is MGHRA, CDR2 YSYEKL, per germline. The CDR3 nucleotides are TGCGCCAGCAGCCGGGACAGGGGTATCTCACCCCTCCACTTT. Translation gives CASSRDRGISPLHF.

This chain uses TRBV5-1 with TRBJ2-7; 9 nucleotides align to TRBD2. V lost 6 bases, J lost 4 bases, and 17 bases stayed unmatched. CDR1 and CDR2 (germline): SGHRS, YFSETQ. This CDR3 has 17 residues. The chain's CDR3 is CASKIDGGSGGLYEQYF. The CDR3 nucleotides read TGCGCCAGCAAGATCGACGGGGGCAGCGGGGGGTTGTACGAGCAGTACTTC.

This clone was counted only a few times. The J gene is TRBJ1-1, the V gene TRBV7-9, with 8 bases that match TRBD1. Germline V gives CDR1 SEHNR, CDR2 FQNEAQ (reference sequence). The CDR3 loop spans 14 amino acids. Trimming cost V 4 bases and J 3 bases; bases outside gene matches: 4. For the CDR3, the DNA is TGTGCCAGCAGCTCGGCGACAGGGGACACTGAAGCTTTCTTT. Protein product: CASSSATGDTEAFF.

The chain recombines TRBV2 with TRBJ2-7; D gene unclear. Trimming removed 0 bases from V and 7 bases from J, with 10 bases in between. Germline CDR1 and CDR2: SNHLY and FYNNEI. This CDR3 spans 13 amino acids. The CDR3 spells CASSEAREGEQYF. CDR3 DNA sequence: TGTGCCAGCAGTGAAGCTAGGGAAGGGGAGCAGTACTTC.

This chain connects TRBV7-9 to TRBJ1-2, with a possible D match to TRBD1 (6 bases). CDR1 and CDR2 from the germline V gene are SEHNR and FQNEAQ (reference sequence). The ends were cut back, 8 bases at V and 5 bases at J, with 15 bases in the middle. The CDR3 is made up of 13 amino acids. CDR3 bases: TGTGCCAGCTCACCGGGACAACGGTATGGCTACACCTTC. This codes for CASSPGQRYGYTF.

The rearrangement links TRBV6-1 to TRBJ1-5; TRBD1 might be the D (5 bases). Germline V gene sequence: CDR1 MNHNS, CDR2 SASEGT. The CDR3 spans 14 residues. V was cut by 1 base and J by 3 bases, with 7 bases left in between. The CDR3 loop is CASSEVRVNQPQHF. CDR3 nucleotides: TGTGCCAGCAGTGAAGTCAGGGTCAATCAGCCCCAGCATTTT.

The J gene is TRBJ1-6, the V gene TRBV6-6; 7 nucleotides align to TRBD1. V lost 6 bases, J lost 14 bases, and 13 bases stayed unmatched. The CDR3 runs to 14 residues. Germline V gene sequence: CDR1 MNHNY, CDR2 SVGAGI (reference sequence). The CDR3 here is CASSSTDRIRSLHF. The CDR3 DNA reads TGTGCCAGCAGCTCGACGGACAGGATTCGATCCCTCCACTTT.

This clone was recorded a few times. The V and J genes are TRBV29-1 and TRBJ1-2; D remains ambiguous. CDR3 length equals 11 residues. Germline-derived CDR1 and CDR2 are SQVTM and ANQGSEA. CDR3 nucleotide sequence: TGCATCGCGGGGTCGAACTATGGCTACACCTTC. The encoded protein is CIAGSNYGYTF.

This chain uses TRBV19 with TRBJ1-5; D may be TRBD1 (6 bases). CDR1 is LNHDA and CDR2 is SQIVND in the germline V gene (reference sequence). The V end lost 1 base, the J end lost 6 bases, and 10 bases lay between the germline ends. The CDR3 spans 14 residues. In DNA form, the CDR3 reads TGTGCCAGTAGTATAGCGGGGGCGGGTCAGCCCCAGCATTTT. Translation gives CASSIAGAGQPQHF.

V usage is TRBV5-4 and J usage is TRBJ2-2; TRBD1 agrees at 7 bases. This CDR3 is 14 amino acids long. The V gene's germline CDR1 is SGHNT and CDR2 YYREEE (reference sequence). V dropped 4 bases and J dropped 4; count of bases not matched to a gene: 4. The CDR3 loop is CASSTGTVTGELFF. Written as DNA, the CDR3 is TGTGCCAGCAGCACAGGGACAGTCACCGGGGAGCTGTTTTTT.

The genes are TRBV10-2 and TRBJ1-6, with a possible D match to TRBD1 (5 bases). CDR3 size: 13 residues. CDR1 WSHSY and CDR2 SAAADI come from the germline V gene. V was clipped by 6 bases and J by 9 bases, with 12 bases between them. DNA for the CDR3: TGCGCCAGCAGCTGGGGGTCGGGTTCACCCCTCCACTTT. Its translation is CASSWGSGSPLHF.